This section outlines one T cell receptor (beta chain) sequence together with its context. It lacks a known antigen. Per-nucleotide qualities are absent, and no much larger clonotype sits a single base away. Including the terminal cysteine and phenylalanine, the CDR3 comprises 16 residues. Of all the DNA, just the CDR3 is kept, 48 bases in frame from base 1. Looking up the germline V gene (reference sequence) yields CDR1 SEHNR and CDR2 FQNEAQ. V lost 1 base and J lost 4 bases; the stretch between them is 16 bases long. This sample was included in a study of shared clonotypes between healthy human individuals (dated by TCRdb to 2020 to 2021). The study in broad terms: Three men and two women, aged 18 to 49 years, made up the cohort. To estimate repertoire size and how much clonotype sharing occurs between individuals, the study deeply sequenced the blood TCR repertoires of five healthy adults. Per donor, leukapheresis produced somewhere between about 0.94 and 9 billion PBMCs. Per donor, three plates each were used for CD4 naive and CD4 memory, two for CD8 naive, and one for CD8 memory. To increase sequencing depth and limit assay-specific biases, TCR repertoire library preparation and sequencing were carried out by different laboratories using diverse techniques. Study-level results and caveats: Higher generation probabilities were observed for clonotypes shared by all four sorted-subset donors than for non-shared clonotypes. Pairwise subsampling led to the expectation that sequencing depth would affect the degree of clonotype sharing among donors. Sampling was restricted to blood, and TCR repertoires in tissue are likely to differ from TCR repertoires in blood. Sharing across a handful of donors was observed for roughly 5% of naive CD4, under 4% of naive CD8, about 2.5% of memory CD4, and about 0.4% of memory CD8 clonotypes. Incomplete sequencing was indicated by rarefaction of sorted-subset datasets, despite the large sequencing depth. The small number of donors limited the genetic and exposure-history diversity represented. Naive subsets generally had larger estimated clonotype richness than memory subsets.

Using the deep immunoSEQ assay, multiplex PCR amplified TCR CDR3 regions from genomic DNA. Extracted genomic DNA from each cell subset was spread evenly across all wells of several immunoSEQ 96-well plates, with each plate serving as a replicate. Each replicate PCR for sorted subsets received roughly 200 ng genomic DNA, equal to around 32,000 T cell genomes. Purified libraries were quantified with a Qubit 3.0 fluorometer, sized on a Bioanalyzer 2100, and re-quantified with the KAPA Library Quantification kit. Each immunoSEQ 96-well plate was sequenced on its own single-read 150-cycle Illumina NextSeq 550 flow cell. Turning to the authors' computational methods: Because the immunoSEQ output held only junctional sequences and lacked quality scores, the filtering could not match the filtering applied to full-length reads. To assign V/J genes and CDR3, sequences were annotated using PyIR, a Python wrapper for IgBLAST v1.9, with IMGT germline references. Reads were filtered out if the reads had weak V/J assignments (E-value above 1e-6), no CDR3, stop codons, out-of-frame junctions, or ambiguous translated residues. V3J clonotypes were defined by identical inferred V gene, J gene, and CDR3 amino acid sequence. To compute the percentage overlap between repertoires, the number of shared unique clonotypes was divided by the size of the smaller repertoire. Three approaches were used to assess repertoire richness: RTK rarefaction, the Chao1 estimator, and Recon v2.1 estimates of unobserved clonotypes. Generation probabilities were computed with OLGA for all TCRbeta clonotypes obtained by the gDNA method from a few donors. Imported from immuneACCESS, the table was reduced by TCRdb to in-frame sequences with V and J called. These copies leave out some clones; in studies compared against another copy, an unresolved V gene accounts for under half, and the cause of the remainder is not known. V and J calls plus clone size are reproduced from that table; the DNA served to infer D and trimming. The sample table shows more than 2 million clones, and 85% to 95% are seen once. Clones ranked in the top ten supply about 0.13% of the sample.

The donors were healthy, HIV-negative adults with no recently reported acute infections or vaccinations. Every donor was a Caucasian adult residing in Nashville, Tennessee, USA. CD4+ T cells were enriched by magnetic negative selection; naive cells were then positively selected on CD45RA, and the negative fraction formed the memory subset. Blood was obtained by leukapheresis, after which PBMCs were separated by Ficoll-Histopaque density gradient centrifugation and cryopreserved in liquid nitrogen vapor phase. Analytical flow cytometry was used to check the purity and quantity of each magnetically sorted T cell population. Each sorted fraction had its genomic DNA isolated and then quantified by UV absorbance on a Nanodrop 2000c.

The sequenced sample consisted of naive CD4+ T cells sorted from blood. The cell subset or site label here, explained by the study, means: CD45RA+ positively selected. The chain couples TRBV7-9 to TRBJ1-1; no D gene call is confident. The sequence was obtained from a man younger than 35 in good health. The base sequence is TGTGCCAGCAGCTTAGAGGTTGGTAGGCTACCCACTGAAGCTTTCTTT. It translates to CASSLEVGRLPTEAFF.